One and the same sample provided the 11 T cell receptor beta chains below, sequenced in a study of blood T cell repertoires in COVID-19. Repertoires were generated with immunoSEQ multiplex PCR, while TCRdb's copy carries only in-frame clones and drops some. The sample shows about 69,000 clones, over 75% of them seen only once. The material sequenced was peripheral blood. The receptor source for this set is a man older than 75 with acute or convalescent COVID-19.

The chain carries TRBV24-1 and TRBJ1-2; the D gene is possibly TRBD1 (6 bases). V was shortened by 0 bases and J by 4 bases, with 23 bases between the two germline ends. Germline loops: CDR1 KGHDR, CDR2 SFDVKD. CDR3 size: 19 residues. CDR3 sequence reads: CATSDLYRGKTGLPYGYTF. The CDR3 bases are TGTGCCACCAGTGATTTGTACCGGGGTAAAACAGGGCTCCCCTATGGCTACACCTTC.

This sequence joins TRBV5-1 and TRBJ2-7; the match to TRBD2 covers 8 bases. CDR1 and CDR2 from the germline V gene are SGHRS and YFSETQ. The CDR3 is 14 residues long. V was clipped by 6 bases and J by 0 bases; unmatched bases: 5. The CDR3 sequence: CASTRAGDSYEQYF. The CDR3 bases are TGCGCCAGCACTCGAGCGGGAGACTCCTACGAGCAGTACTTC.

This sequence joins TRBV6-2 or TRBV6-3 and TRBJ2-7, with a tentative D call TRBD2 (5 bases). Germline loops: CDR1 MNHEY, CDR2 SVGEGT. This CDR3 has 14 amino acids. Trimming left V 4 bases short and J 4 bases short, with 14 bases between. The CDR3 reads CASSSGGSSYEQYF. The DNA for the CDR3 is TGTGCCAGCAGTTCTGGTGGGAGTTCGTACGAGCAGTACTTC.

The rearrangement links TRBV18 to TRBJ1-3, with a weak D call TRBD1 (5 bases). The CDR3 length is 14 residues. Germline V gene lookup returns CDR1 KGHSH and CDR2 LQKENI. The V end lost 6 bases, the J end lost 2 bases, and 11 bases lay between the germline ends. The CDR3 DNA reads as TGTGCCAGCTCCCCAGACAGAGCTGGAAACACCATATATTTT. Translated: CASSPDRAGNTIYF.

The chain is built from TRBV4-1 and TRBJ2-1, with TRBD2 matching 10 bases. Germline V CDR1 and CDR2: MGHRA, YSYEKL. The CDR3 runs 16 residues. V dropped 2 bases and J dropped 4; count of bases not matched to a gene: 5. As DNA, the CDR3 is TGCGCCAGCAGCCAATGGCCTAGCGGGAGTTACAATGAGCAGTTCTTC. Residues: CASSQWPSGSYNEQFF.

For the CDR3, the DNA is TGTGCCACCAGTGATTTAGCAGGGGACTACACCTTC. Amino acids: CATSDLAGDYTF. The genes are TRBV24-1 and TRBJ1-2, with D maybe TRBD1 (6 bases). V gave up 1 base and J gave up 10 bases, with 9 bases separating them. This CDR3 has 12 residues. The V gene's germline CDR1 is KGHDR and CDR2 SFDVKD.

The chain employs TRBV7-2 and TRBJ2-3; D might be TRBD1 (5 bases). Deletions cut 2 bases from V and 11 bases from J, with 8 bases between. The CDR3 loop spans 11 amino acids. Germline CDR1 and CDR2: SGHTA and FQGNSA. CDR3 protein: CASSLSDRQYF. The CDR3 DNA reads TGTGCCAGCAGCTTATCAGACAGGCAGTATTTT.

CDR3 residues: CASNYRGLSTDTQYF. CDR3 bases: TGTGCCAGCAACTATAGGGGCCTTAGCACAGATACGCAGTATTTT. The chain joins TRBV2 to TRBJ2-3; perhaps TRBD1 as D (5 bases). Germline V gene sequence: CDR1 SNHLY, CDR2 FYNNEI. The CDR3 loop spans 15 amino acids. With 7 bases removed from V and 0 bases from J, the gap between germline ends came to 14 bases.

The CDR3 nucleotides read TGCAGCGTTGCCCAGAATCAGGGGGATAATCAGCCCCAGCATTTT. Protein: CSVAQNQGDNQPQHF. The genes are TRBV29-1 and TRBJ1-5; 7 bases are shared with TRBD1. The CDR3 runs 15 residues. Germline V gene data show CDR1 as SQVTM and CDR2 as ANQGSEA. The J segment lost 4 bases and the V segment lost 4 bases, leaving 10 bases of the junction unmatched.

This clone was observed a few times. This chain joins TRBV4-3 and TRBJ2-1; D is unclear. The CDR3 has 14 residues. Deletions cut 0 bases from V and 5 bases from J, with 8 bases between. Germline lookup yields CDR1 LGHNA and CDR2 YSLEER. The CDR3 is CASSQEPTNNEQFF. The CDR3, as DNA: TGCGCCAGCAGCCAAGAACCTACCAACAATGAGCAGTTCTTC.

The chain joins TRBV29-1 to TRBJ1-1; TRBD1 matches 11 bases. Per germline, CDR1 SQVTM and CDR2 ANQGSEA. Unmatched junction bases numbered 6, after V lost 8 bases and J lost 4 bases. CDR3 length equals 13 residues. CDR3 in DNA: TGCAGCTTTCGAGGGACAGGGGGCACTGAAGCTTTCTTT. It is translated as CSFRGTGGTEAFF.